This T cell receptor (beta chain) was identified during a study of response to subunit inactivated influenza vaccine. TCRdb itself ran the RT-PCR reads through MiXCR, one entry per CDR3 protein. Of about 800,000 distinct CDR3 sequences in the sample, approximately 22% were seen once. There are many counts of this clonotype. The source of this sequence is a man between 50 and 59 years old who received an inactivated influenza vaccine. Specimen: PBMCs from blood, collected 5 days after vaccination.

The CDR3 loop reads CASSLAGVDEQFF. The CDR3 DNA sequence: TGCGCCAGCAGCTTGGCAGGGGTCGATGAGCAGTTCTTC. V and J are TRBV5-1 and TRBJ2-1; D might be TRBD1 (6 bases). This CDR3 spans 13 amino acids. CDR1 is SGHRS and CDR2 is YFSETQ in the germline V gene. The V gene lost 0 bases and the J gene lost 8 bases, with 9 bases spanning the gap.